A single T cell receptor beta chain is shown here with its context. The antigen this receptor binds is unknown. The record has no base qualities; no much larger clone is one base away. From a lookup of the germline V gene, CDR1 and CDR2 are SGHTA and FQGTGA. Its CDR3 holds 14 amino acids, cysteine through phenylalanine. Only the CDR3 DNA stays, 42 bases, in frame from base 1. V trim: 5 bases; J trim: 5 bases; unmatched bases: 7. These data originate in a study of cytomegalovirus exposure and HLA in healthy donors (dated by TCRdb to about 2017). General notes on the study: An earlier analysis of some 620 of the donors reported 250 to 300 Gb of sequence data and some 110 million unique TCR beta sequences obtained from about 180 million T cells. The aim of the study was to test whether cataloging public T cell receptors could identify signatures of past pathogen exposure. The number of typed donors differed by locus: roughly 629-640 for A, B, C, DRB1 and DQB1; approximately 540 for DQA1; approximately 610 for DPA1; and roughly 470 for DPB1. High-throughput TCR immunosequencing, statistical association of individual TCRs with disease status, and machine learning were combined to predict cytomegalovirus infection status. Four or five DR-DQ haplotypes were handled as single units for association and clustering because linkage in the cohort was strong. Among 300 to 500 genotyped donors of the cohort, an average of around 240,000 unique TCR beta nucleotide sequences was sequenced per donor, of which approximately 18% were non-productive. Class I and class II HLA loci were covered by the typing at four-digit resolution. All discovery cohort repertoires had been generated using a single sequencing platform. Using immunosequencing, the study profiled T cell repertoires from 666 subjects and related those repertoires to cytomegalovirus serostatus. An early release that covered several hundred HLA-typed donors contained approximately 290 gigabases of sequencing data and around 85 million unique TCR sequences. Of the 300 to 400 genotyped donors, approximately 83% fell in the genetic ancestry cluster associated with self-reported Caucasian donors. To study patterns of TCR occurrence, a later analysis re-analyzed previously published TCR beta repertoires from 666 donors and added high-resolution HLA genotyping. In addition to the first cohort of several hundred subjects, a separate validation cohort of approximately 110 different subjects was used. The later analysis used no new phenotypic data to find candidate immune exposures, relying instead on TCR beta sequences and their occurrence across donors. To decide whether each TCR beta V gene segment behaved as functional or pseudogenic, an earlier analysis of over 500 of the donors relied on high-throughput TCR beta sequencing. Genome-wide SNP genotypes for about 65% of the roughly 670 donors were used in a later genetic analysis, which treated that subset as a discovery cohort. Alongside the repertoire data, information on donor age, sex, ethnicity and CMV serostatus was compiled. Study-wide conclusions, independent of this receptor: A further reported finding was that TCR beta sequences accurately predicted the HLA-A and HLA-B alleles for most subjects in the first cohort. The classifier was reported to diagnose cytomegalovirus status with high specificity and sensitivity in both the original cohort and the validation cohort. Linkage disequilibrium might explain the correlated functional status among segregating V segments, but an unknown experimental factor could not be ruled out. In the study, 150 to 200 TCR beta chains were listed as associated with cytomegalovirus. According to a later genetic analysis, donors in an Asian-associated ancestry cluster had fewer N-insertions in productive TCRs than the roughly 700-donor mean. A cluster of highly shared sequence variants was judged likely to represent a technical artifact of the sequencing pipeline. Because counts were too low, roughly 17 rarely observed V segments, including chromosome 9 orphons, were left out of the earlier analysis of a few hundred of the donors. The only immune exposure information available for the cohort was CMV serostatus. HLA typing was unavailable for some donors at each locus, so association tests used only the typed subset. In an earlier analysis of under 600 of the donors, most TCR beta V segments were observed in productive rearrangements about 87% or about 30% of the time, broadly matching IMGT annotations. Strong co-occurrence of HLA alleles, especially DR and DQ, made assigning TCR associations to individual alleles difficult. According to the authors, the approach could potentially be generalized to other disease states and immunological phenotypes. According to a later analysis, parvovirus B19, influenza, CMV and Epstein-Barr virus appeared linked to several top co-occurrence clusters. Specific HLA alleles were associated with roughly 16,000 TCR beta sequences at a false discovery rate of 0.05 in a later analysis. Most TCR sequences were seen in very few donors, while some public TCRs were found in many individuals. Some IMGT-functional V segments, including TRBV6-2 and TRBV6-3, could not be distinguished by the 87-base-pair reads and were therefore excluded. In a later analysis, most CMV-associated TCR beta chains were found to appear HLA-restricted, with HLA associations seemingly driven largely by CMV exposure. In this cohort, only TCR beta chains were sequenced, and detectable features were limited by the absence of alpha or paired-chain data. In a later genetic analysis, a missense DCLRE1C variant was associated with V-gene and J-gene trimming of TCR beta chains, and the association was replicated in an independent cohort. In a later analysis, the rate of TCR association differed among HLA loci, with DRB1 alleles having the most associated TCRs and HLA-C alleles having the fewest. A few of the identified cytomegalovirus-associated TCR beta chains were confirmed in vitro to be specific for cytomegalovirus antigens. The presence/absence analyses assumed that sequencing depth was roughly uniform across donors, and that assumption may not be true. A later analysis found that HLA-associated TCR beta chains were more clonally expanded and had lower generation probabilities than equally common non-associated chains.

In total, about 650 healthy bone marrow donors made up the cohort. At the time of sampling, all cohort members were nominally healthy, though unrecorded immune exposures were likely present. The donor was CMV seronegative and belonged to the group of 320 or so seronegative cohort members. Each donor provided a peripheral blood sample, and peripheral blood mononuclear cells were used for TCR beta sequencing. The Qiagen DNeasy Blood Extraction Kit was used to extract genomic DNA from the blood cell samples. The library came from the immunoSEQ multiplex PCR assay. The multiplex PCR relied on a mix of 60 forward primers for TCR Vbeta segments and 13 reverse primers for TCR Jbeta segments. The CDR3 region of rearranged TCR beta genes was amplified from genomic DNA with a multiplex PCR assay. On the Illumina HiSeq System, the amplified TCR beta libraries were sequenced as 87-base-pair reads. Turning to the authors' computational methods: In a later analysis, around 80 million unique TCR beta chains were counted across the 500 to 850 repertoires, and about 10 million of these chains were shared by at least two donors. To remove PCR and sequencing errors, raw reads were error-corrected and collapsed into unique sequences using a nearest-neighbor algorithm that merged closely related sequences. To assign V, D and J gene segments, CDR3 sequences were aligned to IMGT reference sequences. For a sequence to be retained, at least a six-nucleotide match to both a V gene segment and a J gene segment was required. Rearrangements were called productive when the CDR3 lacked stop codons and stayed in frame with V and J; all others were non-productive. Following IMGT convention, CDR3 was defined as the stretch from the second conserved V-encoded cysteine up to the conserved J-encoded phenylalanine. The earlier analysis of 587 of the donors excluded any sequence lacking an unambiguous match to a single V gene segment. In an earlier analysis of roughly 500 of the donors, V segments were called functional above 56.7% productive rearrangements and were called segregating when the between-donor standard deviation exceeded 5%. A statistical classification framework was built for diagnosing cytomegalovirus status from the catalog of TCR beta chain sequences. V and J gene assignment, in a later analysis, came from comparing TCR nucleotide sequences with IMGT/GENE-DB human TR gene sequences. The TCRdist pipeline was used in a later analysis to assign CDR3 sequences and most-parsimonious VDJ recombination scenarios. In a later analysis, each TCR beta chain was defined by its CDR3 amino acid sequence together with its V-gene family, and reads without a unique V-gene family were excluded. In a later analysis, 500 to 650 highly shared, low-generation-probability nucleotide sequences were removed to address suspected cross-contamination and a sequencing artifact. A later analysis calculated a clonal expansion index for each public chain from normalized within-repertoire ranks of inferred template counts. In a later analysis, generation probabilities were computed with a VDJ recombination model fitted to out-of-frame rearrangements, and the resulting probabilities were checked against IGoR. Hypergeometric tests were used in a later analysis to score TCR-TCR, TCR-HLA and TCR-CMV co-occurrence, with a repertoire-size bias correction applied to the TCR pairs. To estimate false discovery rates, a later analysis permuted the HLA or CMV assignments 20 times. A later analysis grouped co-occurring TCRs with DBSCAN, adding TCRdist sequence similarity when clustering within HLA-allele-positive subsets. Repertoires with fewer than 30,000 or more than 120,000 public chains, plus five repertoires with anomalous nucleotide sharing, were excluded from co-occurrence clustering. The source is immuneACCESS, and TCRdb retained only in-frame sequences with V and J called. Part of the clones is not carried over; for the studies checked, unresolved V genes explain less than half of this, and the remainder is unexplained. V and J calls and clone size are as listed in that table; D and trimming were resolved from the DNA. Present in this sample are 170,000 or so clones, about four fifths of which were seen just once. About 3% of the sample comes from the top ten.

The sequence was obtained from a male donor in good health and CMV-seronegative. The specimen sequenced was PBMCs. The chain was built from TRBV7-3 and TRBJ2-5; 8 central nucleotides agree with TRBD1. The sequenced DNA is TGTGCCAGCAGCCGACAGGGGTCGGGGGAGACCCAGTACTTC. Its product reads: CASSRQGSGETQYF.